One and the same sample provided the 23 T cell receptor beta chains below, sequenced in a study of liver allograft versus peripheral blood T cells. The wider study: Intrahepatic T cell receptor repertoires from transplanted livers were compared against repertoires in recipients' peripheral blood.

Each CDR3 protein is one row after TCRdb ran MiXCR on the reads. Here the sample spans about 9,000 distinct CDR3 sequences, 15% being singletons. The receptors stem from a human patient who had a liver transplant. A share of the T cells may be of graft donor origin.

As concerns this clonotype: This may arise from a read error, as a much more abundant clone is one base away. V gene TRBV27 combines with J gene TRBJ2-2, with D possibly called TRBD1 or TRBD2 (6 bases each). The CDR3 consists of 16 residues. Germline V gene lookup returns CDR1 MNHEY and CDR2 SMNVEV (reference sequence). The CDR3 nucleotides read TGTGCCAACAGTCCCCACAGGGAGGTAGGGTCCGGGGAGCTGTTTTTT. It is translated as CANSPHREVGSGELFF.

This clonotype has a handful of counts. This chain connects TRBV30 to TRBJ2-1, with 12 bases fitting TRBD2. CDR1 is GTSNPN and CDR2 is SVGIG in the germline V gene (reference sequence). The CDR3 contains 17 residues. The V segment lost 4 bases and the J segment 4 bases; nucleotides outside the gene matches: 11. For the CDR3, the DNA is TGTGCCTGGATCCCTCTAGCGGGAGGGCCGCCATACAATGAGCAGTTCTTC. This codes for CAWIPLAGGPPYNEQFF.

In its sample, this clonotype was seen a few times. The V call is TRBV11-2, the J call TRBJ2-5, with 13 bases lining up with TRBD2. The CDR3 runs 16 residues. V lost 3 bases to trimming and J lost 5 bases; unmatched junction nucleotides: 6. Per the germline V gene, CDR1 is SGHAT and CDR2 is FQNNGV. CDR3 amino acids: CASSLNGLAGVETQYF. As DNA, the CDR3 is TGTGCCAGCAGCTTGAACGGACTAGCGGGAGTGGAGACCCAGTACTTC.

The table lists this clonotype with many counts. The rearrangement uses TRBV28 and TRBJ2-7; D is possibly TRBD2 (6 bases). Between the trimmed V and J ends, which lost 2 bases and 6 bases, there was a span of 26 bases. CDR3 length equals 18 residues. Looked up from germline, CDR1 is MDHEN and CDR2 is SYDVKM. The CDR3 DNA is TGTGCCAGCAGTTTAGTTCGCGGGGTAGACCCTCGGACTCGCGAGCAGTACTTC. This codes for CASSLVRGVDPRTREQYF.

Within the sample, this clonotype is medium-sized. This sequence joins TRBV28 and TRBJ2-1; D may be TRBD1 (6 bases). Looked up from germline, CDR1 is MDHEN and CDR2 is SYDVKM. The CDR3 has 17 amino acids. V was shortened by 3 bases and J by 5 bases, with 20 bases between the two germline ends. CDR3 sequence: CASSFVQGILINNEQFF. DNA of the CDR3: TGTGCCAGCAGTTTCGTACAGGGAATTTTGATCAACAATGAGCAGTTCTTC.

This clonotype was seen at least ten times. This chain joins TRBV20-1 and TRBJ1-5, with D maybe TRBD1 (5 bases). This CDR3 comprises 17 residues. Germline V gives CDR1 DFQATT, CDR2 SNEGSKA (reference sequence). V was clipped by 3 bases and J by 4 bases, with 22 bases between them. CDR3 sequence: CSASFLGGSALNQPQHF. CDR3 DNA: TGCAGTGCTAGTTTCCTTGGGGGGAGCGCCTTGAATCAGCCCCAGCATTTT.

This clonotype was detected many times. This sequence joins TRBV5-5 and TRBJ2-1; TRBD1 or TRBD2 may be the D gene (5 bases each). The germline V gene encodes CDR1 SGHKS and CDR2 YYEKEE (reference sequence). The CDR3 is made up of 15 amino acids. Trimming took 7 bases from V and 5 from J, leaving 19 bases between them. The chain's CDR3 is CASGTAVGDHNEQFF. DNA of the CDR3: TGTGCCAGCGGAACGGCGGTGGGGGATCACAATGAGCAGTTCTTC.

This clonotype has just a few counts. Here the CDR3 DNA reads TGCAGTGCTAGAGGACTAGCGGGCTTCTACGAGCAGTACTTC. Encoded protein: CSARGLAGFYEQYF. The chain has TRBV20-1 and TRBJ2-7, with 10 bases identical to TRBD2. CDR3 size: 14 residues. V was pared by 1 base and J by 3 bases, with 3 bases of the junction left unmatched. In germline, CDR1 is DFQATT, CDR2 SNEGSKA (reference sequence).

Sample share makes this clonotype medium-sized. This chain connects TRBV18 to TRBJ1-2; D unresolved. Deletions cut 3 bases from V and 6 bases from J, with 20 bases between. Looked up from germline, CDR1 is KGHSH and CDR2 is LQKENI. CDR3 length: 16 residues. The CDR3 DNA is TGTGCCAGCTCACCCCAACCCCTCTGGGAGGAGCATGGCTACACCTTC. This translates into CASSPQPLWEEHGYTF.

This clonotype was counted many times. The chain carries TRBV20-1 and TRBJ2-1, with 8 positions matching TRBD2. Germline CDR1 DFQATT, CDR2 SNEGSKA (reference sequence). The CDR3 spans 14 residues. V trimming: 5 bases; J trimming: 5 bases; junction bases outside the gene matches: 8. The DNA of the CDR3 is TGCAGTGCTCACTTAGCGGGGTTGGACAATGAGCAGTTCTTC. Amino acid sequence: CSAHLAGLDNEQFF.

This clonotype rates as medium-sized. The chain uses TRBV9 and TRBJ2-1; D unresolved. CDR1 SGDLS and CDR2 YYNGEE come from the germline V gene. Trimming took off 0 bases at V and 11 bases at J, with 18 bases between the two ends. CDR3 length equals 15 residues. CDR3 sequence (DNA): TGTGCCAGCAGCGTAGGAGTGGGTGCTATCTCCCAGCAGTTCTTC. It is translated as CASSVGVGAISQQFF.

This clonotype was counted many times. V is TRBV7-2 and J is TRBJ2-7; D gene uncertain. Germline assignment: CDR1 SGHTA and CDR2 FQGNSA. Trimming cost V 2 bases and J 6 bases, with 11 bases left between them. CDR3 size: 13 residues. The CDR3 region has the DNA TGTGCCAGCAGCTTATCTCCCCTCCCCGAGCAGTACTTC. This encodes CASSLSPLPEQYF. Using reference TRBV7-2 and TRBJ2-7 for the parts outside the CDR3, the full variable domain is GAGVSQSPSNKVTEKGKDVELRCDPISGHTALYWYRQSLGQGLEFLIYFQGNSAPDKSGLPSDRFSAERTGGSVSTLTIQRTQQEDSAVYLCASSLSPLPEQYFGPGTRLTVT.

This clonotype was seen at least ten times. This chain uses TRBV30 with TRBJ2-3; 12 bases line up with TRBD2. J gave up 6 bases and V 0 bases, and 4 bases lay outside the gene matches. CDR3 length equals 15 residues. Germline V gives CDR1 GTSNPN, CDR2 SVGIG (reference sequence). Here the CDR3 reads CAWSVLAGGPDTQYF. CDR3 coding DNA: TGTGCCTGGAGTGTACTAGCGGGAGGTCCGGATACGCAGTATTTT.

This clonotype came up a few times. The chain uses TRBV19 and TRBJ2-7; D is perhaps TRBD1 (5 bases). Trimming removed 8 bases from V and 2 bases from J, with 13 bases in between. From germline, CDR1 is LNHDA and CDR2 SQIVND (reference sequence). The CDR3 has 13 amino acids. CDR3 nucleotides: TGTGCCAGTGTGGGGCGGCAAACCTACGAGCAGTACTTC. Translating gives CASVGRQTYEQYF.

V and J are TRBV15 and TRBJ1-1; a possible D gene is TRBD1 (5 bases). CDR3 size: 12 residues. Deletions cut 3 bases from V and 7 bases from J, with 9 bases between. Germline V lookup: CDR1 LNHNV, CDR2 YYDKDF (reference sequence). CDR3 protein: CATSSGTLEAFF. CDR3 sequence (DNA): TGTGCCACCAGCAGCGGGACCCTTGAAGCTTTCTTT.

By proportion, this clonotype is medium-sized. The CDR3 loop is CASSLSYIRADTQYF. The CDR3 nucleotides are TGTGCCAGCAGTTTATCGTACATTAGGGCAGATACGCAGTATTTT. The genes are TRBV27 and TRBJ2-3; no clear D gene. The germline gives CDR1 MNHEY, CDR2 SMNVEV (reference sequence). V was clipped by 0 bases and J by 4 bases, with 11 bases between them. CDR3 length: 15 residues.

The sample holds many counts of this clonotype. V is TRBV12-3 or TRBV12-4 and J is TRBJ2-3, with TRBD2 matching over 9 bases. CDR3 length equals 16 residues. Trimming cost V 1 base and J 0 bases; bases outside gene matches: 2. CDR3 region: CASSLGLAGSTDTQYF. In nucleotides, the CDR3 is TGTGCCAGCAGTTTAGGCCTAGCGGGGAGCACAGATACGCAGTATTTT.

This clonotype was seen many times. V is TRBV15 and J is TRBJ2-3; D might be TRBD1 or TRBD2, each matching 6 bases. The CDR3 is made up of 16 amino acids. V was cut by 1 base and J by 1 base, with 12 bases left in between. In germline, CDR1 is LNHNV, CDR2 YYDKDF (reference sequence). The CDR3 here is CATSRGGAAGTDTQYF. DNA for the CDR3: TGTGCCACCAGCAGAGGGGGGGCGGCTGGCACAGATACGCAGTATTTT. Combining the CDR3 with reference TRBV15 and TRBJ2-3 gives the whole variable domain DAMVIQNPRYQVTQFGKPVTLSCSQTLNHNVMYWYQQKSSQAPKLLFHYYDKDFNNEADTPDNFQSRRPNTSFCFLDIRSPGLGDTAMYLCATSRGGAAGTDTQYFGPGTRLTVL.

In its sample, this clonotype was seen a few times. A read error may account for a junction end that differs from germline. V usage is TRBV5-6 and J usage is TRBJ2-4; D tentatively reads TRBD1 or TRBD2 (5 bases each). CDR1 SGHDT and CDR2 YYEEEE come from the germline V gene. This CDR3 comprises 13 residues. CDR3: CASSLTAVGTQNF. In DNA, the CDR3 is TGTGCCAGCAGCTTGACCGCTGTGGGGACCCAAAACTTC.

Turning to this clonotype: This may be a read error: a much more frequent sequence differs by one nucleotide. This chain joins TRBV28 and TRBJ1-5; D gene uncertain. Germline V gene lookup returns CDR1 MDHEN and CDR2 SYDVKM. This CDR3 is built from 12 residues. The DNA for the CDR3 is TGTGCCAGCAGCATCCCCAATCAGCCCCAGCGTTTT. Its translation is CASSIPNQPQRF.

Judged by abundance, this clonotype is medium-sized. The chain links TRBV10-3 to TRBJ2-4; 14 positions match TRBD2. CDR3 size: 20 residues. Germline CDR1 reads ENHRY; CDR2 reads SYGVKD. The ends lost 2 bases at V and 1 base at J; junction bases unmatched: 10. CDR3 nucleotides: TGTGCCATCAGTGAGCTGGTTGGGACTAGCGGGAGTACGGCCAAAAACATTCAGTACTTC. Its protein product is CAISELVGTSGSTAKNIQYF.

V and J are TRBV6-5 and TRBJ2-5; TRBD2 agrees at 10 bases. Germline trimming cut 6 bases from V and 3 bases from J; bases unmatched to any gene: 4. The CDR3 totals 14 residues. Germline V gene lookup returns CDR1 MNHEY and CDR2 SVGAGI. The chain's CDR3 is CASSYLAGEETQYF. CDR3 sequence (DNA): TGTGCCAGCAGCTATCTAGCGGGAGAAGAGACCCAGTACTTC.

This clonotype was recorded many times. The chain's CDR3 is CASSSVGAEDTQYF. As DNA, the CDR3 is TGTGCCAGCTCAAGTGTGGGAGCTGAAGATACGCAGTATTTT. The chain carries TRBV18 and TRBJ2-3; D is perhaps TRBD2 (5 bases). The CDR3 has 14 amino acids. Germline V gene data show CDR1 as KGHSH and CDR2 as LQKENI. Trimming removed 5 bases at V and 5 bases at J, with 14 bases between.